This is a list of T cell receptor beta chains from one sample in a study of blood T cell repertoires in COVID-19. Clones were sequenced by immunoSEQ multiplex PCR, and TCRdb holds only the in-frame ones, with some missing. In the table there are some 260,000 clones, approximately 90% of which are singletons. The sequenced sample consisted of PBMCs or T cells enriched from blood (not recorded which). These receptors all stem from a young woman who had recovered from COVID-19. Both conserved end residues are part of each CDR3. The D gene is left open where the match is weak. Rows give clone size only sometimes, using once, few, many, or a class for an expanded clone.

NA | TRBJ2-7 | NA | TRBV7-2 | TGTGCCAGCAGCTTAGATCGGACATCCCTCGAGCAGTACTTC | CASSLDRTSLEQYF
few | TRBJ2-1 | TRBD2 | TRBV7-3 | TGTGCCAGCAGCCCAACGAGCGGGACCTACAATGAGCAGTTCTTC | CASSPTSGTYNEQFF
NA | TRBJ2-5 | TRBD2 | TRBV13 | TGTGCCAGCAGCTCAAGGACTAGCGGGGGGGCTGGGGAGACCCAGTACTTC | CASSSRTSGGAGETQYF
once | TRBJ2-6 | NA | TRBV14 | TGTGCCAGCAGCCAGACAGGCCGCTCTGGGGCCAACGTCCTGACTTTC | CASSQTGRSGANVLTF
NA | TRBJ2-7 | NA | TRBV4-1 | TGCGCCAGCAGCCAGGGTGGACGGGACTACGAGCAGTACTTC | CASSQGGRDYEQYF
NA | TRBJ2-7 | NA | TRBV7-9 | TGTGCCAGCAGCTTCGGAGAACTTTCATACGAGCAGTACTTC | CASSFGELSYEQYF
NA | TRBJ2-7 | TRBD1 | TRBV5-6 | TGTGCCAGCAGCGCCCCTCCGGGACAGGGATCCTACGAGCAGTACTTC | CASSAPPGQGSYEQYF
NA | TRBJ1-3 | NA | TRBV6-1 | TGTGCCAGCAGTGAAGTGGAGGGCCCTAGAAACACCATATATTTT | CASSEVEGPRNTIYF
once | TRBJ1-2 | NA | TRBV6-6 | TGTGCCAGCAGTTCTCAGGATTATGGCTACACCTTC | CASSSQDYGYTF
NA | TRBJ1-5 | NA | TRBV4-2 | TGTGCCAGCAGCCAACTTTTAAGCAATCAGCCCCAGCATTTT | CASSQLLSNQPQHF
NA | TRBJ1-3 | NA | TRBV2 | TGTGCCAGCACTGTAACAGGTTCTGGAAACACCATATATTTT | CASTVTGSGNTIYF
NA | TRBJ1-1 | NA | TRBV6-5 | TGTGCCAGCAGTTACGGGAATGCAGCCCGGGGCACTGAAGCTTTCTTT | CASSYGNAARGTEAFF
NA | TRBJ2-5 | TRBD1 | TRBV11-3 | TGTGCCAGCAGCTCAGGGATATTGAGGGGGGACAGGACAAGAAAGACCCAGTACTTC | CASSSGILRGDRTRKTQYF
NA | TRBJ2-7 | TRBD2 | TRBV19 | TGTGCCAGTAGTCGGACTAGCGGGAGTTTAACCGACGAGCAGTACTTC | CASSRTSGSLTDEQYF
NA | TRBJ1-2 | TRBD1 | TRBV12-5 | TGTGCTAGTGGTTCGGGACAGGGAAATTTAGGGGAGTATGGCTACACCTTC | CASGSGQGNLGEYGYTF
NA | TRBJ1-5 | NA | TRBV21-1 | TGTGCCAGATCAGGGGATTTTAGCAATCAGCCCCAGCATTTT | CARSGDFSNQPQHF
NA | TRBJ2-1 | TRBD2 | TRBV13 | TGTGCCAGCAGTCATCCTAGCGGGCTTACCTACAATGAGCAGTTCTTC | CASSHPSGLTYNEQFF
NA | TRBJ2-5 | TRBD2 | TRBV3-1/TRBV3-2 | TGTGCCAGCAGCCAAACTAGCGGGTACCAAGAGACCCAGTACTTC | CASSQTSGYQETQYF
NA | TRBJ1-6 | TRBD1 | TRBV7-2 | TGTGCCAGCAGCCGCGGACAGGGGAAAAGCTCCTATAATTCACCCCTCCACTTT | CASSRGQGKSSYNSPLHF
once | TRBJ2-3 | NA | TRBV6-2/TRBV6-3 | TGTGCCAGCAGCCCGGGAATGGACACGAGCACAGATACGCAGTATTTT | CASSPGMDTSTDTQYF
NA | TRBJ2-7 | NA | TRBV3-1/TRBV3-2 | TGTGCCAGCAGCCCCGACAGCTCCTACGAGCAGTACTTC | CASSPDSSYEQYF
NA | TRBJ1-2 | NA | TRBV27 | TGTGCCAGCAGTTTCCGGGACAAATACTATGGCTACACCTTC | CASSFRDKYYGYTF
once | TRBJ1-1 | NA | TRBV7-9 | TGTGCCAGCAGCTTAGGAAGGGGAGCTTTCTTT | CASSLGRGAFF
NA | TRBJ1-2 | NA | TRBV7-9 | TGTGCCAGCCGGGATGGGAACTATGGCTACACCTTC | CASRDGNYGYTF
NA | TRBJ1-2 | NA | TRBV24-1 | TGTGCCACCGGGTCAACAGGGTCGAACTATGGCTACACCTTC | CATGSTGSNYGYTF
NA | TRBJ1-5 | NA | TRBV12-5 | TGTGCTAGTGGTTTGCAGGGGAATCAGCCCCAGCATTTT | CASGLQGNQPQHF
once | TRBJ2-7 | NA | TRBV21-1 | NA | CASSWGFGTPSYEQYF
once | TRBJ1-5 | NA | TRBV21-1 | TGTGCCCGGCCAGGACGGGACTCCTTCAATCAGCCCCAGCATTTT | CARPGRDSFNQPQHF
NA | TRBJ1-1 | NA | TRBV7-9 | TGTGCCAGCAGCAAACCGGGCTACGGGGATACTGAAGCTTTCTTT | CASSKPGYGDTEAFF
NA | TRBJ2-1 | TRBD2 | TRBV9 | TGTGCCAGCAGCGTGACTAGCGGCTCCTACAATGAGCAGTTCTTC | CASSVTSGSYNEQFF
once | TRBJ1-2 | TRBD1 | TRBV7-2 | TGTGCCAGCAGCTGGGGACAGGGCCTTCCGGTGGGCTACACCTTC | CASSWGQGLPVGYTF